One and the same sample provided the 10 T cell receptor beta chains below, sequenced in a study of regulatory T cells in long-lasting Graves disease. iRepertoire HTBI primers and Arm-PCR of CDR3 regions built TCR beta libraries. From the multiplex PCR reads, TCRdb called clonotypes with MiXCR, one entry per CDR3 protein. This table holds 700,000 or so distinct CDR3 sequences, 30% found once. The time point: persistent/refractory GD, antithyroid drugs over 5 years with positive TRAb. The TCR library was made from RNA extracted from PBMCs. Source: peripheral blood mononuclear cells (PBMCs), taken when the disease was refractory, from a patient treated with antithyroid drugs. The receptors come from a female donor with Graves disease.

This clonotype was seen more than once but under ten times. V and J are TRBV30 and TRBJ1-1, with unresolved D. V lost 4 bases to trimming and J lost 2 bases, with 8 bases between them. The CDR3 sequence is 12 residues long. The germline CDR1 and CDR2 sequences are GTSNPN and SVGIG (reference sequence). The CDR3 region is CAWNALNTEAFF. CDR3 bases: TGTGCCTGGAACGCTCTTAACACTGAAGCTTTCTTT.

A remark on this clonotype: A much larger clone differs by one base, so this may be a read error. J is TRBJ1-2 and V is TRBV2, with D uncertain. Trimming pared 1 base from V and 0 bases from J, leaving 12 bases between. Per the germline V gene, CDR1 is SNHLY and CDR2 is FYNNEI. The CDR3 loop spans 16 amino acids. In nucleotides, the CDR3 is TGTGCCAGCAGTGAAGTCCCAGGTGGTCCTAACTATGGCTACACCTTC. Translating it yields CASSEVPGGPNYGYTF.

In its sample, this clonotype was seen many times. The V call is TRBV28, the J call TRBJ1-1, with D perhaps TRBD1 (6 bases). V dropped 6 bases and J dropped 1 base, with 15 bases sitting between them. The CDR3 totals 15 residues. CDR1 MDHEN and CDR2 SYDVKM come from the germline V gene. The CDR3 nucleotides read TGTGCCAGCAGGCGCAGGGGAAGCGGGAACACTGAAGCTTTCTTT. Translated: CASRRRGSGNTEAFF.

The gene calls are TRBV7-9 and TRBJ1-5, with 8 bases that match TRBD1. The V gene end was trimmed by 5 bases and the J gene end by 3 bases; junction bases not matched to a gene: 9. The CDR3 runs 16 residues. CDR1 is SEHNR, CDR2 FQNEAQ, per germline (reference sequence). The CDR3 loop is CASSPQGAFPNQPQHF. The CDR3 DNA sequence: TGTGCCAGCAGCCCCCAGGGGGCTTTTCCCAATCAGCCCCAGCATTTT.

V is TRBV6-5 and J is TRBJ1-4; no definite D call. This CDR3 region has 19 residues. V was pared by 2 bases and J by 8 bases, with 27 bases between. The V gene's germline CDR1 is MNHEY and CDR2 SVGAGI. Here the CDR3 DNA reads TGTGCCAGCAGTTACGCCCCACAGTTGAACCCCTCTGGAAACGAAAAACTGTTTTTT. Translation: CASSYAPQLNPSGNEKLFF.

This clonotype was seen repeatedly, ten times or more. This rearrangement joins TRBV12-3 or TRBV12-4 to TRBJ2-7; D might be TRBD2 (6 bases). The length of the CDR3 is 13 residues. Trimming cost V 3 bases and J 4 bases, with 10 bases left between them. The CDR3 region is CASSFLGGYEQYF. The CDR3 coding sequence is TGTGCCAGCAGTTTTCTGGGGGGATACGAGCAGTACTTC.

This clonotype has just a few counts. V usage is TRBV7-9 and J usage is TRBJ1-6; 7 nucleotides line up with TRBD1. The germline gives CDR1 SEHNR, CDR2 FQNEAQ (reference sequence). CDR3 length: 16 residues. V shed 6 bases and J 8 bases; nucleotides not matched to a gene: 13. This CDR3 is CASSQAPGQKYSPLHF. The CDR3 coding sequence is TGTGCCAGCAGTCAAGCTCCGGGACAGAAATATTCACCCCTCCACTTT. The full variable domain, in which reference TRBV7-9 and TRBJ1-6 provide the parts outside the CDR3, is DTGVSQNPRHKITKRGQNVTFRCDPISEHNRLYWYRQTLGQGPEFLTYFQNEAQLEKSRLLSDRFSAERPKGSFSTLEIQRTEQGDSAMYLCASSQAPGQKYSPLHFGNGTRLTVT.

This chain joins TRBV12-3 or TRBV12-4 and TRBJ2-2; D not resolved. V dropped 4 bases and J dropped 6 bases, with 9 bases sitting between them. The CDR3 has 13 amino acids. This CDR3 is CASSYVGPGELFF. CDR3 DNA: TGTGCCAGCAGTTACGTGGGTCCCGGGGAGCTGTTTTTT.

This chain connects TRBV20-1 to TRBJ2-7, with TRBD1 identical over 8 bases. Trimming cost V 0 bases and J 1 base; bases outside gene matches: 5. CDR3 length: 15 amino acids. The germline V gene has CDR1 DFQATT and CDR2 SNEGSKA (reference sequence). CDR3 nucleotide sequence: TGCAGTGCTAGAGATGTACAGGGGGTTTCCTACGAGCAGTACTTC. This codes for CSARDVQGVSYEQYF.

The gene calls are TRBV5-1 and TRBJ2-2, with D perhaps TRBD1 (6 bases). The V end lost 1 base, the J end lost 4 bases, and 11 bases lay between the germline ends. The germline gives CDR1 SGHRS, CDR2 YFSETQ. The CDR3 spans 15 residues. CDR3 region: CASSLYTGTTGELFF. CDR3 in DNA: TGCGCCAGCAGCTTGTATACAGGGACCACCGGGGAGCTGTTTTTT. The full variable domain, its missing parts supplied by reference TRBV5-1 and TRBJ2-2, is KAGVTQTPRYLIKTRGQQVTLSCSPISGHRSVSWYQQTPGQGLQFLFEYFSETQRNKGNFPGRFSGRQFSNSRSEMNVSTLELGDSALYLCASSLYTGTTGELFFGEGSRLTVL.